The 28 T cell receptor beta chains in this list originate from one sample, sequenced in a study of T-cell reconstitution after alpha-beta-depleted transplantation in children. Preparation of the TCRbeta library was carried out with unique molecular identifiers. TCRdb itself ran the PCR reads through MiXCR, one entry per CDR3 protein. The repertoire holds a few hundred thousand distinct CDR3 sequences, 13% seen once, with around 2.2% in the top ten. The source was PBMCs, mostly from graft donor cells, collected 360 days after TCRalphabeta/CD19-depleted stem cell transplant. Source of these receptors: a male patient under 18 who had a stem cell transplant for acute myeloid leukemia, so the T cells may come from the graft donor.

V usage is TRBV27 and J usage is TRBJ2-5; the match to TRBD2 covers 7 bases. The germline V gene encodes CDR1 MNHEY and CDR2 SMNVEV (reference sequence). The trim removed 1 base at V and 1 base at J, leaving 3 bases unmatched. The CDR3 is made up of 15 amino acids. CDR3 in DNA: TGTGCCAGCAGTTTATATTCTAGCGGCCAAGAGACCCAGTACTTC. As protein: CASSLYSSGQETQYF.

The table lists this clonotype with a few counts. The rearrangement uses TRBV12-3 or TRBV12-4 and TRBJ2-7; 8 nucleotides match TRBD2. CDR3 size: 16 residues. With 3 bases clipped from V and 4 bases from J, the junction kept 11 bases outside the gene matches. The CDR3 DNA sequence: TGTGCCAGCAGTTTCCCGGATGCCGGGGGGGGGTACGAGCAGTACTTC. Translated, it gives CASSFPDAGGGYEQYF.

The rearrangement uses TRBV5-1 and TRBJ2-1, with D possibly matching TRBD1 (6 bases). The CDR3 extends over 17 amino acids. V lost 2 bases and J 8 bases, leaving 23 bases between the germline ends. Germline V CDR1 and CDR2: SGHRS, YFSETQ. CDR3 nucleotide sequence: TGCGCCAGCAGCTTTCTGGGGGCAGGGGATCCGTCGTATGAGCAGTTCTTC. Its translation: CASSFLGAGDPSYEQFF.

This clonotype was counted many times. The chain recombines TRBV28 with TRBJ1-5; 7 positions agree with TRBD1. The CDR3 extends over 14 amino acids. The V and J ends lost 3 bases and 3 bases, in that order; junction bases with no gene match: 2. Germline V gene data show CDR1 as MDHEN and CDR2 as SYDVKM. CDR3 in amino acids: CASSFEGANQPQHF. The CDR3 region has the DNA TGTGCCAGCAGTTTTGAGGGGGCCAATCAGCCCCAGCATTTT.

This chain links TRBV5-1 with TRBJ1-2; weak D call: TRBD1 (5 bases). The V gene lost 4 bases and the J gene lost 2 bases, with 15 bases spanning the gap. CDR3 size: 15 residues. Germline V gene data show CDR1 as SGHRS and CDR2 as YFSETQ. Here the CDR3 DNA reads TGCGCCAGCAGCCCGGTGCAGGGAGACAACTATGGCTACACCTTC. Encoded protein: CASSPVQGDNYGYTF.

This clonotype was counted ten times or more. The V and J genes are TRBV28 and TRBJ2-7; D is uncertain. V dropped 1 base and J dropped 2 bases, with 9 bases sitting between them. Germline lookup yields CDR1 MDHEN and CDR2 SYDVKM. The CDR3 sequence is 14 residues long. As DNA, the CDR3 is TGTGCCAGCAGTTTATATGCCGGAGCCTACGAGCAGTACTTC. Amino acids: CASSLYAGAYEQYF.

The J gene is TRBJ2-3, the V gene TRBV7-9; D may match TRBD1 or TRBD2 (5 bases each). The CDR3 has 16 residues. V lost 1 base to trimming and J lost 2 bases, with 13 bases between them. In germline, CDR1 is SEHNR, CDR2 FQNEAQ (reference sequence). The CDR3 bases are TGTGCCAGCAGCTTAGGCCAGGGAGTAGTCACAGATACGCAGTATTTT. Its translation: CASSLGQGVVTDTQYF. Full variable domain (outside the CDR3, taken from reference TRBV7-9 and TRBJ2-3): DTGVSQNPRHKITKRGQNVTFRCDPISEHNRLYWYRQTLGQGPEFLTYFQNEAQLEKSRLLSDRFSAERPKGSFSTLEIQRTEQGDSAMYLCASSLGQGVVTDTQYFGPGTRLTVL.

The chain recombines TRBV10-3 with TRBJ2-1, with D unresolved. Looked up from germline, CDR1 is ENHRY and CDR2 is SYGVKD. The CDR3 is 13 amino acids. Trimming shortened V by 7 bases and J by 0 bases, and 7 bases separated the two germline ends. CDR3 residues: CAIKGLSYNEQFF. For the CDR3, the DNA is TGTGCCATCAAGGGCCTCTCCTACAATGAGCAGTTCTTC.

Of note for this clonotype: A much larger clone differs from this one at a single base, so this may be a read error. The chain combines TRBV4-2 with TRBJ2-3, with D possibly TRBD2 on 6 matching bases. CDR1 is LGHNA and CDR2 is YNFKEQ in the germline V gene. V was cut by 4 bases and J by 0 bases, with 11 bases left in between. This CDR3 contains 15 residues. In nucleotides, the CDR3 is TGTGCCAGCAGCCCCGAGCGGGTTAGCACAGATACGCAGTATTTT. Translated: CASSPERVSTDTQYF.

The J gene is TRBJ1-3, the V gene TRBV7-9; no reliable D call. V dropped 2 bases and J dropped 9 bases, with 20 bases sitting between them. CDR1 and CDR2 from the germline V gene are SEHNR and FQNEAQ (reference sequence). The CDR3 spans 16 residues. CDR3 DNA: TGTGCCAGCAGCTTAAAACCTGGACGGCGAGGAGTCACCATATATTTT. It translates to CASSLKPGRRGVTIYF.

The V and J genes are TRBV11-2 and TRBJ1-5; 7 nucleotides line up with TRBD1. V gave up 5 bases and J gave up 0 bases; unmatched junction bases: 10. Looked up from germline, CDR1 is SGHAT and CDR2 is FQNNGV. This CDR3 has 17 amino acids. In DNA form, the CDR3 reads TGTGCCAGCAGCCGACAGGGAGGGCCCTATAGCAATCAGCCCCAGCATTTT. Protein: CASSRQGGPYSNQPQHF.

This clonotype was counted only a few times. The gene calls are TRBV11-2 and TRBJ1-3; D possibly corresponds to TRBD1 (5 bases). Germline V CDR1 and CDR2: SGHAT, FQNNGV. The CDR3 runs 16 residues. Deletions cut 1 base from V and 1 base from J, with 11 bases between. The CDR3 nucleotides are TGTGCCAGCAGCTTAGGGTATGGACAATCTGGAAACACCATATATTTT. Encoded protein: CASSLGYGQSGNTIYF.

This clonotype has only a few counts. The conserved closing phenylalanine or tryptophan is absent in this CDR3, likely reflecting a read error. The limits of the CDR3 on the DNA are not certain, so only TCRdb's listed CDR3 is given. The chain couples TRBV6-6 to TRBJ2-7. The CDR3 totals 11 residues, both ends included. Germline V lookup: CDR1 MNHNY, CDR2 SVGAGI (reference sequence). The CDR3 loop is CASRSQGTQDL.

This clonotype was picked up a small number of times. The chain joins TRBV4-3 to TRBJ2-1; 7 nucleotides align to TRBD2. The trim removed 0 bases at V and 2 bases at J, leaving 10 bases unmatched. The CDR3 has 18 residues. The germline V gene encodes CDR1 LGHNA and CDR2 YSLEER. The CDR3 DNA is TGCGCCAGCAGCCAAGAAGGGTGGAGCGGGACCCCCTACAATGAGCAGTTCTTC. It yields the protein CASSQEGWSGTPYNEQFF.

There are many counts of this clonotype. This chain joins TRBV7-2 and TRBJ2-1; 9 nucleotides line up with TRBD2. V lost 5 bases, J lost 3 bases, and 8 bases stayed unmatched. The CDR3 has 16 residues. Germline CDR1 reads SGHTA; CDR2 reads FQGNSA. The CDR3 nucleotides read TGTGCCAGCAGCCCGGGCGGAGCGGGAGGCTACAATGAGCAGTTCTTC. Amino acids: CASSPGGAGGYNEQFF.

The V call is TRBV5-1, the J call TRBJ2-7, with 13 bases aligning to TRBD2. The germline V gene encodes CDR1 SGHRS and CDR2 YFSETQ. Trimming at V came to 4 bases and at J to 2 bases, leaving 9 bases not matched to a gene. The CDR3 length is 17 residues. CDR3 loop: CASSAGLAGDRAYEQYF. DNA for the CDR3: TGCGCCAGCAGCGCCGGACTAGCGGGAGATAGGGCCTACGAGCAGTACTTC.

A few counts support this clonotype. The chain has TRBV6-5 and TRBJ2-1; possibly TRBD1 for D (5 bases). Trimming left V 4 bases short and J 3 bases short, with 19 bases between. Germline V CDR1 and CDR2: MNHEY, SVGAGI. The CDR3 has 17 residues. The CDR3: CASSSVQDPLYYNEQFF. The CDR3 DNA reads TGTGCCAGCAGTTCCGTACAGGACCCCCTCTACTACAATGAGCAGTTCTTC.

V gene TRBV28 combines with J gene TRBJ2-5; 9 bases agree with TRBD1. The CDR3 runs 16 residues. With 6 bases clipped from V and 2 bases from J, the junction kept 10 bases outside the gene matches. From germline, CDR1 is MDHEN and CDR2 SYDVKM. As DNA, the CDR3 is TGTGCCAGCAGGCCCTCGGGACAGGGTATACAAGAGACCCAGTACTTC. It encodes CASRPSGQGIQETQYF.

This clonotype has just a few counts. The V and J genes are TRBV15 and TRBJ2-7; 7 nucleotides match TRBD1. Germline trimming cut 4 bases from V and 0 bases from J; bases unmatched to any gene: 6. CDR3 length: 15 amino acids. Per germline, CDR1 LNHNV and CDR2 YYDKDF (reference sequence). The CDR3 nucleotides are TGTGCCACCAGCAAGACAGGGAAGACCTCCTACGAGCAGTACTTC. It codes for CATSKTGKTSYEQYF.

This clonotype has a count of ten or more. The chain combines TRBV18 with TRBJ2-7; TRBD2 matches 9 bases. J was trimmed by 2 bases and V by 4 bases; bases with no gene match: 6. CDR1 KGHSH and CDR2 LQKENI come from the germline V gene. This CDR3 has 15 amino acids. CDR3 coding DNA: TGTGCCAGCTCACGGCCGACTAGCGGAACCTACGAGCAGTACTTC. Translated: CASSRPTSGTYEQYF.

This clonotype was observed many times. The chain recombines TRBV7-3 with TRBJ2-1, with 14 positions matching TRBD2. Germline lookup yields CDR1 SGHTA and CDR2 FQGTGA. V dropped 5 bases and J dropped 1; count of bases not matched to a gene: 10. CDR3 length: 19 residues. The chain's CDR3 is CASSRGLAGALVSYNEQFF. As DNA, the CDR3 is TGTGCCAGCAGCCGGGGACTAGCGGGAGCCTTAGTTTCCTACAATGAGCAGTTCTTC.

V gene TRBV15 combines with J gene TRBJ2-1; D might be TRBD1 or TRBD2, each matching 5 bases. The CDR3 covers 15 residues. Trimming took off 3 bases at V and 2 bases at J, with 11 bases between the two ends. CDR1 and CDR2 (germline): LNHNV, YYDKDF (reference sequence). CDR3 protein: CATSRRDPAYNEQFF. In nucleotides, the CDR3 is TGTGCCACCAGCAGGAGGGACCCGGCCTACAATGAGCAGTTCTTC.

This clonotype was observed many times. The V call is TRBV28, the J call TRBJ1-6; perhaps TRBD1 as D (5 bases). Trimming cost V 5 bases and J 9 bases, with 14 bases left between them. Per the germline V gene, CDR1 is MDHEN and CDR2 is SYDVKM. The CDR3 sequence is 14 residues long. CDR3 residues: CASSLPGDRSPLHF. The CDR3 DNA sequence: TGTGCCAGCAGTCTCCCGGGGGATCGTTCACCCCTCCACTTT. The full variable domain, rest sourced from reference TRBV28 and TRBJ1-6, is DVKVTQSSRYLVKRTGEKVFLECVQDMDHENMFWYRQDPGLGLRLIYFSYDVKMKEKGDIPEGYSVSREKKERFSLILESASTNQTSMYLCASSLPGDRSPLHFGNGTRLTVT.

This clonotype was detected a few times. The V and J genes are TRBV20-1 and TRBJ2-1, with 8 bases matching TRBD1. CDR3 size: 14 residues. Looked up from germline, CDR1 is DFQATT and CDR2 is SNEGSKA (reference sequence). With 6 bases clipped from V and 4 bases from J, the junction kept 8 bases outside the gene matches. CDR3 amino acids: CSAHDRGGYNEQFF. Here the CDR3 DNA reads TGCAGTGCGCATGACAGGGGCGGGTACAATGAGCAGTTCTTC.

The chain employs TRBV7-9 and TRBJ2-3; D perhaps matches TRBD2 (5 bases). The V gene lost 2 bases and the J gene lost 0 bases, with 15 bases spanning the gap. The CDR3 runs to 17 residues. Germline assignment: CDR1 SEHNR and CDR2 FQNEAQ (reference sequence). The CDR3 loop reads CASSLYQRTYSTDTQYF. CDR3 DNA sequence: TGTGCCAGCAGCTTATACCAGCGGACTTATAGCACAGATACGCAGTATTTT.

The V and J genes are TRBV28 and TRBJ2-5; weak D call: TRBD1 (5 bases). Deletions cut 4 bases from V and 5 bases from J, with 17 bases between. CDR1 and CDR2 (germline): MDHEN, SYDVKM. The CDR3 runs to 15 residues. The CDR3 DNA reads TGTGCCAGCAGTTGGGGCGGTCCGAAAGGGGAGACCCAGTACTTC. Protein product: CASSWGGPKGETQYF.

This clonotype was detected only a few times. This CDR3 reads CASRPGTSGRKGTDTQYF. CDR3 bases: TGTGCCAGCAGGCCTGGGACTAGCGGGAGGAAAGGGACAGATACGCAGTATTTT. The J gene is TRBJ2-3, the V gene TRBV28; 15 nucleotides line up with TRBD2. With 6 bases clipped from V and 3 bases from J, the junction kept 10 bases outside the gene matches. Germline values: CDR1 MDHEN, CDR2 SYDVKM. The CDR3 has 18 residues.

The rearrangement uses TRBV29-1 and TRBJ1-1; D ambiguous. Germline loops: CDR1 SQVTM, CDR2 ANQGSEA. Trimming removed 6 bases from V and 4 bases from J, with 12 bases in between. The CDR3 has 12 residues. As DNA, the CDR3 is TGCAGCGTGTATCGGGCGAGCACTGAAGCTTTCTTT. Its protein is CSVYRASTEAFF.